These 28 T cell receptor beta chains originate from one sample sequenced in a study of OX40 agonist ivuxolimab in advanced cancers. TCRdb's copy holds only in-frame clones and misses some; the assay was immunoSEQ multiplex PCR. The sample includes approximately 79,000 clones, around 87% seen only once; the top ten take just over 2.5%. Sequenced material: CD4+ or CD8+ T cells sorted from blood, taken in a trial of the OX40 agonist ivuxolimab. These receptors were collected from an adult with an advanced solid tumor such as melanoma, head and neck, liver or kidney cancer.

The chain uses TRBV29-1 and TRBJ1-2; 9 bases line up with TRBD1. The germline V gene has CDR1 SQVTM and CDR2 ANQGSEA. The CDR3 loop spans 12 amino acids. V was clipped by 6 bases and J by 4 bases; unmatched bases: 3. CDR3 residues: CSVGTGTYGYTF. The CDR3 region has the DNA TGCAGCGTGGGGACAGGGACCTATGGCTACACCTTC.

CDR3 nucleotides: TGTGCCAGCAGGCGGACAGGGCCCCAAGAGACCCAGTACTTC. This sequence encodes CASRRTGPQETQYF. The J gene is TRBJ2-5, the V gene TRBV5-4; 8 bases line up with TRBD1. J lost 1 base, V lost 5 bases, and 4 bases had no gene match. The CDR3 spans 14 residues. Germline-derived CDR1 and CDR2 are SGHNT and YYREEE (reference sequence).

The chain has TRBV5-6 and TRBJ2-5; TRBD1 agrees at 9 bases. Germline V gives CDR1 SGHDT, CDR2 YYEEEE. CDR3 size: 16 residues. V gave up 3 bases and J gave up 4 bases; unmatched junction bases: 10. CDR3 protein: CASSSPGQGKIETQYF. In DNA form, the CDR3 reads TGTGCCAGCAGCTCACCGGGACAGGGAAAGATAGAGACCCAGTACTTC.

The CDR3 DNA sequence: TGTGCCAGCAGCTTAGTCTACGGGGGGGCTTCCTACAATGAGCAGTTCTTC. Its translation: CASSLVYGGASYNEQFF. J is TRBJ2-1 and V is TRBV7-2; 8 bases are a match to TRBD2. The CDR3 contains 17 residues. V dropped 1 base and J dropped 1; count of bases not matched to a gene: 6. Germline V gene data show CDR1 as SGHTA and CDR2 as FQGNSA.

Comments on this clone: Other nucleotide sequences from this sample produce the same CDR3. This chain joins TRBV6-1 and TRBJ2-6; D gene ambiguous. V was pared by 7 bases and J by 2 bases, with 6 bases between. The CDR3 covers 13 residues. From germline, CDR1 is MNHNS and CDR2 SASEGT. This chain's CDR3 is CASTAAGANVLTF. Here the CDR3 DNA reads TGTGCCAGCACGGCTGCTGGGGCCAACGTCCTGACTTTC.

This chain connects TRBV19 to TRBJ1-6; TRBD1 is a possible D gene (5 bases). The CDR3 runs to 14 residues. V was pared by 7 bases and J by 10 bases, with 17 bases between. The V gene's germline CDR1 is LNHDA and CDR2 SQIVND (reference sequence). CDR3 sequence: CASKGPRARSPLHF. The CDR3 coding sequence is TGTGCCAGTAAGGGACCTCGGGCACGCTCACCCCTCCACTTT. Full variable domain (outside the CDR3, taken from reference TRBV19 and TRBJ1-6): DGGITQSPKYLFRKEGQNVTLSCEQNLNHDAMYWYRQDPGQGLRLIYYSQIVNDFQKGDIAEGYSVSREKKESFPLTVTSAQKNPTAFYLCASKGPRARSPLHFGNGTRLTVT.

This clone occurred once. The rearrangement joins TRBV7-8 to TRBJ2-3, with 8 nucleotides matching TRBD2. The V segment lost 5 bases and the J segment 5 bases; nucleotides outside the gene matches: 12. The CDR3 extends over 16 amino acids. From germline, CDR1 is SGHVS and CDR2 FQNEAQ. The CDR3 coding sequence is TGTGCCAGCAGCCCGCTCGGGGCGGGGGGCATAGATACGCAGTATTTT. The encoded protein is CASSPLGAGGIDTQYF.

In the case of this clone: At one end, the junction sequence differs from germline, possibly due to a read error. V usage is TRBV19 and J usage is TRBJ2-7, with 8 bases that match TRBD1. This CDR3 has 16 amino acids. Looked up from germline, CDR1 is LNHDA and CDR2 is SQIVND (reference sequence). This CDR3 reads CASSLERTGSSYEQYF. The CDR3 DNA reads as TGTGCCAGTAGTCTAGAGAGGACAGGGAGCTCCTACGAGCAGTACTTC.

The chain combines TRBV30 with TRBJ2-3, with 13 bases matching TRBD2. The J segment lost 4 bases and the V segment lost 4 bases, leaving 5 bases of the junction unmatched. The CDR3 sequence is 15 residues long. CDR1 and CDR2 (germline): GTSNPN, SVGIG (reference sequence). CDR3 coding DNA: TGTGCCTGGATCGGGACTAGCGGGGTCGCAGATACGCAGTATTTT. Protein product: CAWIGTSGVADTQYF.

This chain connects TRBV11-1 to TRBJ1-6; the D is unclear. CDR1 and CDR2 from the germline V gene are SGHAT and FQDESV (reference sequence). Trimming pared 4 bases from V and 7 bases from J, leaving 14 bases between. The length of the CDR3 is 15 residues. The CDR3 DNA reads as TGTGCCAGCAGCTCCTTACTACGAGGGAATTCACCCCTCCACTTT. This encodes CASSSLLRGNSPLHF.

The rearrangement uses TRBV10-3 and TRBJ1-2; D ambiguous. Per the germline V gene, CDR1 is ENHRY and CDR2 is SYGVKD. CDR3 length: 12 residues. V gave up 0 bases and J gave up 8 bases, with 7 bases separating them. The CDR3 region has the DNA TGTGCCATCAGTGAGTCCCCCGTCGGCTACACCTTC. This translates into CAISESPVGYTF.

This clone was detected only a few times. The CDR3 DNA sequence: TGTGCCAGCAGCCCCCAACGGGGCACGCAGTATTTT. Its translation is CASSPQRGTQYF. The genes are TRBV7-2 and TRBJ2-3; the D call may be TRBD1 or TRBD2 (5 bases each). CDR3 length equals 12 residues. V was pared by 5 bases and J by 9 bases, with 12 bases between. Germline V gene lookup returns CDR1 SGHTA and CDR2 FQGNSA.

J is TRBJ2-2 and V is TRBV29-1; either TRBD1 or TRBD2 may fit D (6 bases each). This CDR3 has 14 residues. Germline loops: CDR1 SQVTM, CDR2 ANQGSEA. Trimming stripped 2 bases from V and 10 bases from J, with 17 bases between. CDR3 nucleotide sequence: TGCAGCGTTGAAACAGGGAGGTCATTTAAGGAGCTGTTTTTT. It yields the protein CSVETGRSFKELFF.

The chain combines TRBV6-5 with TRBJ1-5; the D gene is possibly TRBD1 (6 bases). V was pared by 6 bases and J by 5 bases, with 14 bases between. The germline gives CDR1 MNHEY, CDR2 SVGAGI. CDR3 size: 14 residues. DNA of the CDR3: TGTGCCAGCAGATTGGACAGTTCTTATCAGCCCCAGCATTTT. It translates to CASRLDSSYQPQHF.

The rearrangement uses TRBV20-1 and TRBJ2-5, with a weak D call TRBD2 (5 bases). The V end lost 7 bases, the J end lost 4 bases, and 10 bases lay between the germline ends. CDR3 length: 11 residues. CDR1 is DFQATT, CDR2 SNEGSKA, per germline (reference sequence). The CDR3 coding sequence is TGCAGTGTGAGACGGGGAGAGACCCAGTACTTC. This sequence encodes CSVRRGETQYF.

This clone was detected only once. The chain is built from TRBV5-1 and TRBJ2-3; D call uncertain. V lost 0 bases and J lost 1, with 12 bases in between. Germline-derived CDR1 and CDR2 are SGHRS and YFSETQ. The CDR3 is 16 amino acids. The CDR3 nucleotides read TGCGCCAGCAGCTTGGAGGGTAGGCTTGGCACAGATACGCAGTATTTT. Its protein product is CASSLEGRLGTDTQYF.

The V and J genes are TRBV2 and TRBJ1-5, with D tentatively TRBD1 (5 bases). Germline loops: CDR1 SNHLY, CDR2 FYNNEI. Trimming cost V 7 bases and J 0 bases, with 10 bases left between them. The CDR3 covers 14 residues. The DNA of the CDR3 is TGTGCCAGCACCGACAGCCATAGCAATCAGCCCCAGCATTTT. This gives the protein CASTDSHSNQPQHF. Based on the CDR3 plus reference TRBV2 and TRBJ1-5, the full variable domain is EPEVTQTPSHQVTQMGQEVILRCVPISNHLYFYWYRQILGQKVEFLVSFYNNEISEKSEIFDDQFSVERPDGSNFTLKIRSTKLEDSAMYFCASTDSHSNQPQHFGDGTRLSIL.

CDR3 DNA sequence: TGTGCCAGCAGTTACGGACTAGCGCAGTACGGAGAGACCCAGTACTTC. Amino acid sequence: CASSYGLAQYGETQYF. The chain recombines TRBV6-6 with TRBJ2-5, with TRBD2 matching 9 bases. There are 16 residues in the CDR3. The germline gives CDR1 MNHNY, CDR2 SVGAGI (reference sequence). Trimming cost V 2 bases and J 4 bases; bases outside gene matches: 8.

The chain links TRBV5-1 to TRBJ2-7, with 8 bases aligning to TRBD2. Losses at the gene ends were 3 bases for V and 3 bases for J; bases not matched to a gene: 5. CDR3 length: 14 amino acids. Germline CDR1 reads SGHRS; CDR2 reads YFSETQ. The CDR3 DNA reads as TGCGCCAGCAGCTCCGGGACTAGTGGCTACGAGCAGTACTTC. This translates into CASSSGTSGYEQYF.

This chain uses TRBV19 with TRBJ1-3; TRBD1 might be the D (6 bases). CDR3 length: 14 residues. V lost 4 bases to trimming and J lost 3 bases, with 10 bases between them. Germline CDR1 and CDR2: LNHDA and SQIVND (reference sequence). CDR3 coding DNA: TGTGCCAGTAGTACGGGACATAGTGGAAACACCATATATTTT. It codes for CASSTGHSGNTIYF.

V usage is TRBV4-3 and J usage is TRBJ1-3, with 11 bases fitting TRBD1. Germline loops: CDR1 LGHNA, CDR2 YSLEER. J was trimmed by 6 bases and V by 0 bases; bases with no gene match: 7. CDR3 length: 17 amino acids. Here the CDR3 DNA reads TGCGCCAGCAGCCAAGATCTGGGACAGGGGGTAGCAAACACCATATATTTT. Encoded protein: CASSQDLGQGVANTIYF.

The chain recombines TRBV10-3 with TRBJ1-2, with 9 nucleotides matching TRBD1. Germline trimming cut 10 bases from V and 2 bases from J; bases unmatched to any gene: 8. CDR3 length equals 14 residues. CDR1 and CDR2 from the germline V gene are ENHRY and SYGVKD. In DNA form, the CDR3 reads TGTGCCACCAACGCCGGGACAGGGAACTATGGCTACACCTTC. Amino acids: CATNAGTGNYGYTF.

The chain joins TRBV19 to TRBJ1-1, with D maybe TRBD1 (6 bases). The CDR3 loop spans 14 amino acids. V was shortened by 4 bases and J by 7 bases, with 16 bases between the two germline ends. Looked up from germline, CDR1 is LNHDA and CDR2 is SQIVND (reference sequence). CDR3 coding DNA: TGTGCCAGTAGTAGCCGACAGGCATCCCTTGAAGCTTTCTTT. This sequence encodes CASSSRQASLEAFF.

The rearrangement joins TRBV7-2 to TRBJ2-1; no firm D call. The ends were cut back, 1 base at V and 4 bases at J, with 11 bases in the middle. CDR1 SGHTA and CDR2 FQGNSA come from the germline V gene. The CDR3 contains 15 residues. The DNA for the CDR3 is TGTGCCAGCAGCTTAGGCCCCTTTTCTTACAATGAGCAGTTCTTC. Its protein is CASSLGPFSYNEQFF.

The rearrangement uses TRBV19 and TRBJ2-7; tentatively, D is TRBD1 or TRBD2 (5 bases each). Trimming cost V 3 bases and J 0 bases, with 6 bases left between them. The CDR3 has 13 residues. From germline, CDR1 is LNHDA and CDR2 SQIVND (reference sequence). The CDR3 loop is CASSMGPSYEQYV. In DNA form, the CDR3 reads TGTGCCAGTAGTATGGGACCCTCCTACGAGCAGTACGTC.

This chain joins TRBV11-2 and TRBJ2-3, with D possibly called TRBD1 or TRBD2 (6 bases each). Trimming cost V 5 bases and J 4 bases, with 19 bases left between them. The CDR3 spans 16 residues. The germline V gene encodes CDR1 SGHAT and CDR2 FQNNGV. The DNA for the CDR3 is TGTGCCAGCAGCACAACTAAGGGGGGCCCTCCAGATACGCAGTATTTT. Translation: CASSTTKGGPPDTQYF.

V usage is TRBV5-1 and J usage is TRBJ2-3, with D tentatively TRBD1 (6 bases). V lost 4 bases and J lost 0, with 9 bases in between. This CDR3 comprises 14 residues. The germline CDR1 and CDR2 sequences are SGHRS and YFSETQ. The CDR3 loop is CASSVRGSTDTQYF. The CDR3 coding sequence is TGCGCCAGCAGCGTCAGGGGAAGCACAGATACGCAGTATTTT.

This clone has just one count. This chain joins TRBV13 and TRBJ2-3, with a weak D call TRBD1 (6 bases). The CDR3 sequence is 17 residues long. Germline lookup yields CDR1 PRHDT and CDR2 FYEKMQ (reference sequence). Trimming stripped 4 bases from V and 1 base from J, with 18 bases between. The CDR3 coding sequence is TGTGCCAGCAGCTCGAAGACAGGCAGGGCGGGCACAGATACGCAGTATTTT. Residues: CASSSKTGRAGTDTQYF.